This T cell receptor (beta chain) emerged from a study of cytomegalovirus exposure and HLA in healthy donors. Points from the study as a whole: Altogether, 164 TCR beta chains were recorded as cytomegalovirus-associated.

Remarks on this clone: Its antigen remains unknown.

PCR employed 60 Vbeta and 13 Jbeta primers. The assay was immunoSEQ multiplex PCR, and TCRdb's table has in-frame clones only and misses some. The data hold roughly 180,000 clones, with about 80% observed a single time. Germline CDR1 and CDR2: LGHNA and YSLEER. The CDR3 sequence is 15 residues long. V lost 4 bases to trimming and J lost 1 base, with 12 bases between them. This chain uses TRBV4-3 with TRBJ2-3; D perhaps matches TRBD2 (6 bases). This TCR was recovered from a woman in her 30s in good health and CMV-seropositive. The sequenced sample was PBMCs. This CDR3 is CASSLGTFRTDTQYF. DNA for the CDR3: TGCGCCAGCAGCCTAGGGACTTTTCGCACAGATACGCAGTATTTT.